The rows below give T cell receptor beta chains drawn from one sample of a study of blood T cell repertoires in COVID-19. The method was immunoSEQ multiplex PCR; TCRdb's version includes in-frame clones alone and lacks a portion of them. The sample holds 200,000 to 250,000 clones, around nine tenths seen once. Sequenced material: PBMCs or T cells enriched from blood (not recorded which). The receptor set was obtained from a woman aged 25 to 39 who had recovered from COVID-19. Both conserved end residues are part of each CDR3. The D gene is left open where the match is weak. Clone size is given for some rows only: seen once, a few or many times, or a class if the clone is expanded.

V	J	size	D	DNA	CDR3
TRBV29-1	TRBJ2-2	few	-	TGCAGCGCCGGAAGGAGGAATAAGGACGGGGAGCTGTTTTTT	CSAGRRNKDGELFF
TRBV25-1	TRBJ2-3	-	TRBD1	TGTGCCAGCAGTGCGGGGACAGAGTCTAGCACAGATACGCAGTATTTT	CASSAGTESSTDTQYF
TRBV5-1	TRBJ1-3	few	-	TGCGCCAGCAGCTTGGACGCGGGCTCTGGAAACACCATATATTTT	CASSLDAGSGNTIYF
TRBV3-1/TRBV3-2	TRBJ2-1	-	TRBD2	TGTGCCAGCAGCCCCCTTAGTTATGCGGGAGGGCGAAATGAGCAGTTCTTC	CASSPLSYAGGRNEQFF
TRBV19	TRBJ1-5	-	-	TGTGCCAGTAGTATAACAACAGCTAATCAGCCCCAGCATTTT	CASSITTANQPQHF
TRBV28	TRBJ1-1	-	-	TGTGCCAGCACAAACGGGGGGAGACAGCTAAAGGGTTGGAACACTGAAGCTTTCTTT	CASTNGGRQLKGWNTEAFF
TRBV5-1	TRBJ2-7	many	TRBD1	TGCGCCAGCAGCTTATTCACAGGGGGCAACGAGCAGTACTTC	CASSLFTGGNEQYF
TRBV11-3	TRBJ2-7	once	-	TGTGCCAGCAGCTTTAACAGAGATTCCTACGAGCAGTACTTC	CASSFNRDSYEQYF
TRBV9	TRBJ1-2	-	-	TGTGCCAGCAGCGCCGTATCTAACTATGGCTACACCTTC	CASSAVSNYGYTF
TRBV28	TRBJ1-6	-	-	TGTGCCAGCGTAGCAGCCTATAATTCACCCCTCCACTTT	CASVAAYNSPLHF
TRBV11-2	TRBJ2-7	-	-	TGTGCCAGCAGCTTCAGGGTAGGGCAGTACTTC	CASSFRVGQYF
TRBV7-9	TRBJ1-1	-	-	TGTGCCAGCAGCTCCCAGGGAGGGAACACTGAAGCTTTCTTT	CASSSQGGNTEAFF
TRBV27	TRBJ2-3	-	-	TGTGCCAGCACTCTCGGTAGGGGGACAGATACGCAGTATTTT	CASTLGRGTDTQYF
TRBV6-5	TRBJ2-7	-	-	TGTGCCAGCAGTTTACGACAGGCCTACGAGCAGTACTTC	CASSLRQAYEQYF
TRBV5-8	TRBJ1-1	-	-	TGTGCCAGCAGGGGACTGAGGGCGGCCACTGAAGCTTTCTTT	CASRGLRAATEAFF
TRBV19	TRBJ1-1	-	-	TGTGCCAGTAGTATATTCGGACTAAAAGAGAACACTGAAGCTTTCTTT	CASSIFGLKENTEAFF
TRBV9	TRBJ2-1	-	TRBD1	TGTGCCAGCAGCGTAAGACAGGGGGTATCTTACAATGAGCAGTTCTTC	CASSVRQGVSYNEQFF
TRBV4-3	TRBJ2-2	-	-	TGCGCCAGCAGCCAAGATTGGAGGGTTACGGGGTCCGGGGAGCTGTTTTTT	CASSQDWRVTGSGELFF
TRBV20-1	TRBJ1-2	-	-	TGCAGTGCTAGAGGCGGGGGCTACACCTTC	CSARGGGYTF
TRBV2	TRBJ2-3	-	TRBD2	TGTGCCAGCAGTGTAGTGGGACTAGCGATCGATACGCAGTATTTT	CASSVVGLAIDTQYF